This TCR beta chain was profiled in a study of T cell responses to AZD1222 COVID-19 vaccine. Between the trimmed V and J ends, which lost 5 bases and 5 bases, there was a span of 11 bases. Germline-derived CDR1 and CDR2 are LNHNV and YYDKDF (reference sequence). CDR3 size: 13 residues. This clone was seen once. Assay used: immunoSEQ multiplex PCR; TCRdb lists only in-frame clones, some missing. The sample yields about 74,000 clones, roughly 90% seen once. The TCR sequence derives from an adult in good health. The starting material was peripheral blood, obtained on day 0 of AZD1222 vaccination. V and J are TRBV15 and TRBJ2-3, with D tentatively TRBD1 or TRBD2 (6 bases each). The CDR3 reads CATSFGGRDTQYF. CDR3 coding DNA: TGTGCCACCAGCTTCGGGGGCCGAGATACGCAGTATTTT.